Listed below are T cell receptor beta chains from one sample, sequenced in a study of breast tumors, draining lymph nodes, adjacent tissues. TCRdb passed the multiplex PCR reads through MiXCR, listing each CDR3 protein once. The top ten hold 2% to 3% of the sample, which has 70,000 to 85,000 distinct CDR3 sequences, about 21% seen once. The sample taken for sequencing was axillary lymph node tissue. The receptor set was obtained from a female donor with breast cancer. Some clones in this sample may be carry-over from other donors' samples. The CDR3 runs from the conserved cysteine through the conserved F or W. A D gene is named only where the DNA matches it firmly. Clone size is given for some rows only: seen once, a few or many times, or a class if the clone is expanded.

>TRBJ2-7|.|TRBV12-5|.
CASGLGGPPVF
TGTGCTAGTGGTTTGGGGGGGCCTCCTGTCTTC
>TRBJ1-2|many|TRBV28|.
CASSWTDGYTF
TGTGCCAGCAGTTGGACAGATGGCTACACCTTC
>TRBJ1-6|few|TRBV3-1|TRBD1
CASSRMAGGPGVIYNSPLHF
TGTGCCAGCAGCCGAATGGCAGGGGGACCTGGTGTCATCTATAATTCACCCCTCCACTTT
>TRBJ2-3|many|TRBV5-1|.
CASSLESDTGTDTQYF
TGCGCCAGCAGCTTGGAGAGCGACACGGGCACAGATACGCAGTATTTT
>TRBJ2-2|.|TRBV5-6|.
CASSFFLVPVGRATGELFF
TGTGCCAGCAGCTTCTTTCTCGTCCCTGTCGGGAGAGCCACCGGGGAGCTGTTTTTT
>TRBJ2-2|many|TRBV6-1|TRBD1
CASRTGTGVNTGELFF
TGTGCCAGCAGGACCGGGACAGGGGTGAACACCGGGGAGCTGTTTTTT
>TRBJ2-1|many|TRBV5-4|.
CASSLPGPSSYNEQFF
TGTGCCAGCAGCTTACCGGGACCAAGCTCCTACAATGAGCAGTTCTTC
>TRBJ2-5|many|TRBV5-1|TRBD2
CASSGSGRAETQYF
TGCGCCAGCAGCGGCAGCGGGAGGGCCGAGACCCAGTACTTC
>TRBJ2-1|many|TRBV12-3/TRBV12-4|TRBD2
CASSFGLAGGNEQFF
TGTGCCAGCAGTTTTGGGCTAGCGGGAGGGAATGAGCAGTTCTTC
>TRBJ2-4|.|TRBV20-1|.
CSARDGGRIAKNIQYF
TGCAGTGCTCGGGACGGAGGACGAATAGCCAAAAACATTCAGTACTTC
>TRBJ2-5|many|TRBV6-6|TRBD1
CASGTVYQETQYF
TGTGCCAGCGGGACAGTATACCAAGAGACCCAGTACTTC
>TRBJ1-3|many|TRBV19|.
CASSRVSSGNTIYF
TGTGCCAGTAGCCGGGTTTCATCTGGAAACACCATATATTTT
>TRBJ2-7|many|TRBV12-3/TRBV12-4|.
CASSLARVGFTYEQYF
TGTGCCAGCAGTTTAGCGCGGGTAGGGTTCACCTACGAGCAGTACTTC
>TRBJ1-4|many|TRBV24-1|.
CATSDGNPWEKLFF
TGTGCCACCAGTGACGGAAATCCCTGGGAAAAACTGTTTTTT
>TRBJ2-3|many|TRBV6-1|TRBD2
CASSEAGRERDTQYF
TGTGCCAGCAGTGAAGCGGGGCGGGAGCGAGATACGCAGTATTTT
>TRBJ2-3|many|TRBV7-3|.
CASSLTLQDTQYF
TGTGCCAGCAGCTTAACGTTGCAGGATACGCAGTATTTT
>TRBJ2-1|many|TRBV7-2|TRBD2
CASSSGGSGQFF
TGTGCCAGCAGCTCGGGGGGGAGTGGGCAGTTCTTC
>TRBJ1-3|many|TRBV6-5|.
CASSYSVAGASGNTIYF
TGTGCCAGCAGTTACTCAGTGGCGGGGGCCTCTGGAAACACCATATATTTT
>TRBJ1-5|many|TRBV12-3/TRBV12-4|.
CASSPGDQPQHF
TGTGCCAGCAGTCCAGGGGATCAGCCCCAGCATTTT
>TRBJ2-7|.|TRBV27|TRBD2
CASSLSMWTSGAYEQYF
TGTGCCAGCAGTTTATCCATGTGGACTAGCGGGGCCTACGAGCAGTACTTC
>TRBJ2-3|.|TRBV27|.
CASRGVTSTDTQYF
TGTGCCAGCAGGGGGGTGACAAGCACAGATACGCAGTATTTT
>TRBJ1-3|few|TRBV27|.
CASSLASPRVGNTIYF
TGTGCCAGCAGTTTGGCCTCCCCCCGAGTTGGAAACACCATATATTTT
>TRBJ2-2|.|TRBV6-2/TRBV6-3|.
CASKPSGNTGELFF
TGTGCCAGCAAACCCAGCGGGAACACCGGGGAGCTGTTTTTT
>TRBJ2-3|many|TRBV7-9|TRBD2
CASTGLAGDTQYF
TGTGCCAGCACGGGACTAGCGGGCGATACGCAGTATTTT
>TRBJ2-5|many|TRBV20-1|.
CSAPPQETQYF
TGCAGTGCCCCCCCACAAGAGACCCAGTACTTC
>TRBJ2-3|many|TRBV5-4|TRBD2
CASSQVGLTGGTDTQYF
TGTGCCAGCAGCCAGGTGGGACTAACCGGCGGCACAGATACGCAGTATTTT
>TRBJ1-3|many|TRBV29-1|TRBD1
CSVEGGQGHSGNTIYF
TGCAGCGTGGAGGGGGGACAGGGACACTCTGGAAACACCATATATTTT
>TRBJ2-1|many|TRBV7-9|.
CASSLDASLDEQFF
TGTGCCAGCAGCTTAGATGCTAGTCTCGATGAGCAGTTCTTC
>TRBJ2-7|many|TRBV2|TRBD1
CASSVQTGTHEQYF
TGTGCCAGCAGCGTTCAGACAGGGACCCACGAGCAGTACTTC
>TRBJ2-7|.|TRBV20-1|.
CSASQGHTYGQYF
TGCAGTGCATCGCAGGGGCACACCTATGGGCAGTACTTC
>TRBJ2-2|.|TRBV18|.
CASSPGYGTGELFF
TGTGCCAGCTCACCAGGGTACGGCACCGGGGAGCTGTTTTTT
>TRBJ1-5|many|TRBV6-2/TRBV6-3|.
CASRGAVDNQPQHF
TGTGCCAGCCGGGGGGCAGTCGACAATCAGCCCCAGCATTTT
>TRBJ1-4|.|TRBV30|TRBD1
CAWKKGRGAEKLFF
TGTGCCTGGAAAAAGGGCAGGGGGGCTGAAAAACTGTTTTTT
>TRBJ2-5|many|TRBV7-6|.
CASSLGATQQETQYF
TGTGCCAGCAGCTTAGGCGCGACACAACAAGAGACCCAGTACTTC
>TRBJ1-2|few|TRBV19|.
CASSIEAGTANYGYTF
TGTGCCAGTAGTATAGAGGCCGGAACTGCTAACTATGGCTACACCTTC
>TRBJ2-5|many|TRBV6-1|.
CASSARGGETQYF
TGTGCCAGCAGTGCTCGAGGGGGGGAGACCCAGTACTTC
>TRBJ2-1|many|TRBV20-1|.
CSARSSGQSEQFF
TGCAGTGCTAGGTCCAGCGGGCAGTCTGAGCAGTTCTTC
>TRBJ2-7|many|TRBV5-5|.
CASSAPGPDGPTEQYF
TGTGCCAGCAGCGCTCCCGGACCGGACGGTCCCACCGAGCAGTACTTC
>TRBJ2-7|.|TRBV3-1|TRBD2
CASSQFSGRNAGYEQYF
TGTGCCAGCAGCCAATTCAGCGGGAGAAATGCGGGATACGAGCAGTACTTC
>TRBJ1-6|many|TRBV19|TRBD1
CASSIRTGERNSPLHF
TGTGCCAGTAGTATCCGGACAGGGGAGAGGAATTCACCCCTCCACTTT
>TRBJ1-3|few|TRBV30|.
CAWSGSGNTIYF
TGTGCCTGGAGTGGCTCTGGAAACACCATATATTTT
>TRBJ2-2|few|TRBV19|TRBD1
CASSIKTGTVTGELFF
TGTGCCAGTAGTATTAAGACCGGGACAGTAACCGGGGAGCTGTTTTTT
>TRBJ1-4|.|TRBV28|TRBD1
CASSLKGAGTNEKLFF
TGTGCCAGCAGTTTAAAGGGGGCTGGTACTAATGAAAAACTGTTTTTT
>TRBJ2-1|many|TRBV10-3|.
CAIREQGKGYNEQFF
TGTGCCATCAGAGAGCAGGGGAAGGGCTACAATGAGCAGTTCTTC
>TRBJ2-5|many|TRBV5-1|.
CASSLTGREQETQYF
TGCGCCAGCAGCTTGACAGGGAGAGAACAAGAGACCCAGTACTTC
>TRBJ2-6|many|TRBV5-1|.
CASSLQGPLSGANVLTF
TGCGCCAGCAGCTTACAGGGACCGCTCTCTGGGGCCAACGTCCTGACTTTC
>TRBJ2-5|many|TRBV5-1|.
CASSLGPQGGQSETQYF
TGCGCCAGCAGCTTGGGCCCCCAGGGAGGACAAAGCGAGACCCAGTACTTC
>TRBJ2-1|many|TRBV5-4|.
CASRGIAQQFF
TGTGCCAGCAGAGGGATCGCCCAGCAGTTCTTC
>TRBJ2-4|.|TRBV2|TRBD1
CASSEQGTGLAKNIQYF
TGTGCCAGCAGTGAGCAAGGGACAGGATTAGCCAAAAACATTCAGTACTTC
>TRBJ2-1|many|TRBV7-2|TRBD2
CASSSRLANNEQFF
TGTGCCAGCAGCTCTCGACTAGCGAACAATGAGCAGTTCTTC
>TRBJ2-1|many|TRBV20-1|TRBD2
CSATGTSGANNEQFF
TGCAGTGCTACCGGGACTAGCGGTGCCAACAATGAGCAGTTCTTC